These T cell receptor beta chains were read from a single sample in a study of control samples from healthy donors and cancer patients. This table comes from immunoSEQ multiplex PCR, and its TCRdb copy is limited to in-frame clones, with some not included. Of approximately 9,100 clones in the sample, around 90% are singletons; the top ten hold just under 20%. Specimen: PBMCs. These receptors all stem from a man in his sixties with colorectal cancer. The CDR3 runs from the conserved cysteine through the conserved F or W. A D gene is named only where the DNA matches it firmly. Size is omitted from some rows. Given values are once, few, many or a class for expanded clones.

size	D	J	length	V	CDR3	DNA
-	-	TRBJ2-1	16	TRBV2	CASSEYRVSLDNEQFF	TGTGCCAGCAGTGAGTACAGGGTCTCACTAGACAATGAGCAGTTCTTC
-	-	TRBJ1-1	12	TRBV4-2	CASSQETRRAFF	TGTGCCAGCAGCCAAGAAACCCGGAGAGCTTTCTTT
-	-	TRBJ1-1	15	TRBV5-1	CASSLAGRLSTEAFF	TGCGCCAGCAGCTTGGCTGGCAGGTTGAGTACTGAAGCTTTCTTT
-	-	TRBJ1-1	14	TRBV4-3	CASSQDVQNTEAFF	TGCGCCAGCAGCCAAGATGTGCAGAACACTGAAGCTTTCTTT
-	TRBD1	TRBJ1-5	15	TRBV6-6	CASSFGQGNNQPQHF	TGTGCCAGCAGTTTCGGACAGGGGAACAATCAGCCCCAGCATTTT
-	-	TRBJ1-1	15	TRBV6-6	CASSYSRGLNTEAFF	TGTGCCAGCAGTTACTCACGGGGGCTGAACACTGAAGCTTTCTTT
-	-	TRBJ1-6	15	TRBV9	CASSLSGTPDSPLHF	TGTGCCAGCAGCTTATCCGGGACGCCTGACTCACCCCTCCACTTT
-	-	TRBJ1-3	15	TRBV6-5	CASRGTLTSGNTIYF	TGTGCCAGCAGGGGGACACTTACCTCTGGAAACACCATATATTTT
-	TRBD1	TRBJ1-4	14	TRBV4-1	CASTTGQGDEKLFF	TGCGCCAGCACCACGGGACAGGGGGATGAAAAACTGTTTTTT
-	-	TRBJ1-5	16	TRBV7-9	CASSLGAGGPNQPQHF	TGTGCCAGCAGCTTAGGAGCTGGGGGCCCGAATCAGCCCCAGCATTTT
few	-	TRBJ1-1	13	TRBV4-3	CASSQDRNTEAFF	TGCGCCAGCAGCCAGGATCGGAACACTGAAGCTTTCTTT
once	TRBD2	TRBJ2-1	15	TRBV3-1/TRBV3-2	CASSPRRGAENEQFF	TGTGCCAGCAGCCCTCGGCGGGGGGCCGAGAATGAGCAGTTCTTC
-	-	TRBJ2-4	17	TRBV10-3	CAISEGGLWDGGNIQYF	TGTGCCATCAGTGAGGGTGGTTTGTGGGACGGGGGAAACATTCAGTACTTC
-	TRBD1	TRBJ1-6	14	TRBV7-2	CASSRGDSRSPLHF	TGTGCCAGCAGCCGGGGGGACAGTCGGTCACCCCTCCACTTT
-	-	TRBJ2-7	15	TRBV28	CASSTPSGRVYEQYF	TGTGCCAGCAGTACCCCAAGTGGACGGGTCTACGAGCAGTACTTC
-	TRBD2	TRBJ2-3	20	TRBV10-3	CAISESVLAGGRPSTDTQYF	TGTGCCATCAGTGAGTCAGTCCTAGCGGGGGGGCGACCTAGCACAGATACGCAGTATTTT
once	-	TRBJ2-3	17	TRBV5-5	CASSLEVLGGPPDTQYF	TGTGCCAGCAGCTTGGAAGTTTTGGGGGGGCCCCCAGATACGCAGTATTTT
-	-	TRBJ2-1	13	TRBV12-3/TRBV12-4	CASSPGGGGYQFF	TGTGCCAGCAGCCCGGGGGGCGGGGGTTATCAGTTCTTC
-	-	TRBJ2-3	13	TRBV5-1	CASSLTGTDTQYF	TGCGCCAGCAGCTTGACAGGAACAGATACGCAGTATTTT
-	-	TRBJ2-2	15	TRBV6-5	CASSKRQGFTGELFF	TGTGCCAGCAGTAAGAGGCAGGGGTTCACCGGGGAGCTGTTTTTT
-	TRBD2	TRBJ2-5	15	TRBV5-4	CASSWGRGGQETQYF	TGTGCCAGCAGCTGGGGGCGGGGGGGCCAAGAGACCCAGTACTTC
once	-	TRBJ2-2	13	TRBV11-3	CASSLDGPGELFF	TGTGCCAGCAGCTTAGATGGCCCCGGGGAGCTGTTTTTT
-	TRBD1	TRBJ2-1	16	TRBV28	CASSLFGTGGRDEQFF	TGTGCCAGCAGTTTATTCGGGACAGGGGGCCGGGATGAGCAGTTCTTC
-	-	TRBJ1-6	14	TRBV6-5	CASSYSDRRSPLHF	TGTGCCAGCAGTTACTCCGACAGAAGATCACCCCTCCACTTT
-	TRBD2	TRBJ2-3	16	TRBV5-4	CASSLALGGGLDTQYF	TGTGCCAGCAGCTTGGCCTTAGGCGGGGGGTTAGATACGCAGTATTTT
-	-	TRBJ2-3	12	TRBV11-3	CASSLEGGTQYF	TGTGCCAGCAGCCTAGAGGGGGGAACGCAGTATTTT
-	TRBD1	TRBJ1-4	16	TRBV4-3	CASSPGSGQGNEKLFF	TGCGCCAGCAGCCCCGGGTCGGGACAGGGGAATGAAAAACTGTTTTTT
-	-	TRBJ1-3	15	TRBV9	CASSVVPDSGNTIYF	TGTGCCAGCAGCGTAGTACCTGACTCTGGAAACACCATATATTTT
-	-	TRBJ1-1	13	TRBV24-1	CATSDLGGTEAFF	TGTGCCACCAGTGATTTAGGGGGCACTGAAGCTTTCTTT
-	-	TRBJ2-5	13	TRBV28	CASRQTFQETQYF	TGTGCCAGCAGGCAGACCTTCCAAGAGACCCAGTACTTC
once	-	TRBJ1-4	16	TRBV9	CASSPRVAGPNEKLFF	TGTGCCAGCAGCCCTAGAGTGGCCGGACCTAATGAAAAACTGTTTTTT
-	-	TRBJ1-2	12	TRBV6-5	CAARFDSYGYTF	TGTGCCGCTAGATTTGACAGCTATGGCTACACCTTC
-	-	TRBJ2-2	13	TRBV7-3	CASSFTGSGELFF	TGTGCCAGCAGCTTTACAGGGTCCGGGGAGCTGTTTTTT
-	-	TRBJ2-3	16	TRBV7-8	CASSLAPGGVTTGKYF	TGTGCCAGCAGCTTAGCCCCAGGGGGGGTGACAACGGGGAAGTATTTT
-	-	TRBJ1-2	16	TRBV6-5	CASSSARVPWYYGYTF	TGTGCCAGCAGTTCAGCCCGGGTCCCGTGGTACTATGGCTACACCTTC
-	-	TRBJ1-5	16	TRBV19	CASSIRGSWSNQPQHF	TGTGCCAGTAGTATAAGAGGCTCGTGGAGCAATCAGCCCCAGCATTTT
-	TRBD1	TRBJ1-5	14	TRBV5-4	CASSEGQGDQPQHF	TGTGCCAGCAGCGAGGGACAGGGAGATCAGCCCCAGCATTTT
-	-	TRBJ2-3	15	TRBV15	CATSRDNKGTDTQYF	TGTGCCACCAGCAGAGATAATAAGGGAACAGATACGCAGTATTTT
-	TRBD1	TRBJ1-2	13	TRBV12-3/TRBV12-4	CASSLLAGGGYTF	TGTGCCAGCAGTTTACTGGCAGGGGGCGGCTACACCTTC
-	TRBD1	TRBJ2-4	16	TRBV28	CASSFRTGLTKNIQYF	TGTGCCAGCAGTTTTAGGACAGGTCTGACCAAAAACATTCAGTACTTC
-	TRBD1	TRBJ2-2	17	TRBV11-3	CASSFPRDSEDTGELFF	TGTGCCAGCAGCTTTCCAAGGGACAGCGAGGACACCGGGGAGCTGTTTTTT
-	TRBD1	TRBJ2-2	15	TRBV7-3	CASSSRTGAGGELFF	TGTGCCAGCAGCTCCCGGACAGGGGCGGGCGGGGAGCTGTTTTTT
-	-	TRBJ2-7	19	TRBV5-1	CASSLGSRTGGPLSYEQYF	TGCGCCAGCAGCTTGGGGTCCCGGACAGGAGGGCCCCTTTCCTACGAGCAGTACTTC
-	TRBD2	TRBJ2-5	14	TRBV7-9	CASSLVGGTETQYF	TGTGCCAGCAGCTTAGTCGGGGGGACGGAGACCCAGTACTTC
once	-	TRBJ1-2	11	TRBV28	CASYGNYGYTF	TGTGCCAGTTACGGTAACTATGGCTACACCTTC
-	-	TRBJ1-1	16	TRBV7-9	CASSLSYRGPNTEAFF	TGTGCCAGCAGCTTATCATATAGGGGCCCGAACACTGAAGCTTTCTTT
-	-	TRBJ1-2	14	TRBV6-1	CASSEVAQGDGYTF	TGTGCCAGCAGTGAAGTAGCTCAGGGCGATGGCTACACCTTC
-	-	TRBJ2-7	12	TRBV12-3/TRBV12-4	CASSSTVAEQYF	TGTGCCAGCAGTTCCACCGTCGCCGAGCAGTACTTC
-	TRBD1	TRBJ2-1	11	TRBV7-2	CASSLGTGWFF	TGTGCCAGCAGCTTAGGGACAGGGTGGTTCTTC
-	-	TRBJ1-6	17	TRBV5-4	CASSLDEGGRADSPLHF	TGTGCCAGCAGCTTGGATGAGGGTGGGAGGGCCGATTCACCCCTCCACTTT
-	TRBD1	TRBJ1-1	16	TRBV5-1	CASSSTYRGPNTEAFF	TGCGCCAGCAGCTCGACCTACAGGGGGCCGAACACTGAAGCTTTCTTT
-	-	TRBJ2-2	11	TRBV2	CASSNTGELFF	TGTGCCAGTTCTAACACCGGGGAGCTGTTTTTT